This TCR beta chain was identified in a study of long-term antiretroviral therapy in people with HIV. Study-wide points: The ART regimens used between the mid-2000s and the late 2010s may be less effective than current ones. Whereas controls had wider CDR3 length ranges, HIV repertoires had narrower ones.

immunoSEQ v3.0 was run at survey level. Per-sample sequencing targets were roughly 35,000-55,000 T-cell genomes. The protocol was immunoSEQ multiplex PCR, while the TCRdb copy is restricted to in-frame clones and leaves out a portion. The table has tens of thousands of clones, 81% seen once. CDR3 length: 20 residues. Germline V CDR1 and CDR2: MDHEN, SYDVKM. Germline trimming cut 4 bases from V and 6 bases from J; bases unmatched to any gene: 18. In the case of this clone: What it binds is not known.

This sequence originates from a man aged 35 to 55 with HIV. The source was unsorted PBMCs, collected 0.1 years before starting antiretroviral therapy. The chain uses TRBV28 and TRBJ2-7; TRBD2 matches at 16 bases. CDR3 in amino acids: CASSSAGTGGTSGRALEQYF. CDR3 nucleotide sequence: TGTGCCAGCAGTTCCGCCGGGACAGGGGGGACTAGCGGGAGGGCCCTCGAGCAGTACTTC.